Presented here are 22 T cell receptor beta chains from one specimen sequenced in a study of blood T cell repertoires in COVID-19. Sequencing used immunoSEQ multiplex PCR; TCRdb keeps in-frame clones, though not all of them. In the table there are more than 300,000 clones, around nine tenths of which are singletons. The sample taken for sequencing was PBMCs or T cells enriched from blood (not recorded which). The receptors derive from a young woman who had recovered from COVID-19.

The chain joins TRBV5-1 to TRBJ1-2; 11 bases are shared with TRBD1. The V and J ends lost 4 bases and 2 bases, in that order; junction bases with no gene match: 1. The CDR3 consists of 14 residues. CDR1 and CDR2 (germline): SGHRS, YFSETQ. DNA for the CDR3: TGCGCCAGCAGCCGGGACAGGGGGAACTATGGCTACACCTTC. Encoded protein: CASSRDRGNYGYTF.

This sequence joins TRBV27 and TRBJ1-5; tentative D call: TRBD1 (6 bases). The germline V gene encodes CDR1 MNHEY and CDR2 SMNVEV (reference sequence). CDR3 size: 17 residues. V gave up 5 bases and J gave up 0 bases, with 17 bases separating them. CDR3 amino acids: CASSPHSDSYSNQPQHF. The CDR3 region has the DNA TGTGCCAGCAGTCCCCACTCGGACAGCTATAGCAATCAGCCCCAGCATTTT.

This chain uses TRBV19 with TRBJ1-1; D uncertain. The germline V gene has CDR1 LNHDA and CDR2 SQIVND (reference sequence). CDR3 length: 13 amino acids. V was pared by 8 bases and J by 1 base, with 11 bases between. The CDR3 region is CASGMMKNTEAFF. CDR3 nucleotide sequence: TGTGCCAGTGGCATGATGAAGAACACTGAAGCTTTCTTT.

V and J are TRBV19 and TRBJ1-2, with 8 bases aligning to TRBD1. V lost 5 bases to trimming and J lost 8 bases; unmatched junction nucleotides: 7. The germline gives CDR1 LNHDA, CDR2 SQIVND (reference sequence). The CDR3 loop spans 13 amino acids. CDR3 residues: CASSEDREYGYTF. In DNA, the CDR3 is TGTGCCAGTAGTGAGGACAGGGAATACGGCTACACCTTC.

The chain employs TRBV21-1 and TRBJ1-2; the D call TRBD1 from the table was never checked on the DNA. TRBV21-1 is a documented pseudogene. The CDR3 covers 13 residues. In DNA, the CDR3 is TGTGCCAGCAGTTACAGGTCTCACTATGGCTACACCTTC. Its protein is CASSYRSHYGYTF.

This chain links TRBV7-2 with TRBJ2-7; 12 bases are a match to TRBD2. CDR1 and CDR2 from the germline V gene are SGHTA and FQGNSA. Germline trimming cut 11 bases from V and 5 bases from J; bases unmatched to any gene: 10. The CDR3 consists of 14 residues. The DNA of the CDR3 is TGTGCCTGTAAAGAGACTAGCGGGAGCAACGAGCAGTACTTC. Its protein product is CACKETSGSNEQYF.

V and J are TRBV4-2 and TRBJ2-3; possible D gene TRBD2, 5 bases. Germline CDR1 reads LGHNA; CDR2 reads YNFKEQ. The CDR3 runs 17 residues. V shed 1 base and J shed 1 base, with 15 bases lying between them. As DNA, the CDR3 is TGTGCCAGCAGCCAAGCGCTCTCTGGAGGACGCACAGATACGCAGTATTTT. It is translated as CASSQALSGGRTDTQYF.

The rearrangement joins TRBV5-1 to TRBJ2-3, with TRBD2 identical over 9 bases. CDR1 SGHRS and CDR2 YFSETQ come from the germline V gene. Germline trimming cut 0 bases from V and 8 bases from J; bases unmatched to any gene: 7. This CDR3 contains 15 residues. For the CDR3, the DNA is TGCGCCAGCAGCTTGGGTTCTAGCGGGATAGGTACGCAGTATTTT. It translates to CASSLGSSGIGTQYF. Full variable domain (missing parts from reference TRBV5-1 and TRBJ2-3): KAGVTQTPRYLIKTRGQQVTLSCSPISGHRSVSWYQQTPGQGLQFLFEYFSETQRNKGNFPGRFSGRQFSNSRSEMNVSTLELGDSALYLCASSLGSSGIGTQYFGPGTRLTVL.

The chain has TRBV5-1 and TRBJ2-1, with D maybe TRBD2 (6 bases). The CDR3 extends over 21 amino acids. Trimming took off 3 bases at V and 0 bases at J, with 28 bases between the two ends. Germline loops: CDR1 SGHRS, CDR2 YFSETQ. The CDR3 DNA is TGCGCCAGCAGCTCCAAGGTGGAGGGGCCTTTCCAACTTTCCTCCTACAATGAGCAGTTCTTC. Translating gives CASSSKVEGPFQLSSYNEQFF.

For the CDR3, the DNA is TGTGCCAGCAGCGGGGTGTGGGGACTAGCGGAAGGGAATGAGCAGTTCTTC. This encodes CASSGVWGLAEGNEQFF. The gene calls are TRBV5-5 and TRBJ2-1, with TRBD2 matching 11 bases. The CDR3 length is 17 residues. The trim removed 4 bases at V and 7 bases at J, leaving 13 bases unmatched. Germline V lookup: CDR1 SGHKS, CDR2 YYEKEE (reference sequence). Variable domain in full (rest from reference TRBV5-5 and TRBJ2-1): DAGVTQSPTHLIKTRGQQVTLRCSPISGHKSVSWYQQVLGQGPQFIFQYYEKEERGRGNFPDRFSARQFPNYSSELNVNALLLGDSALYLCASSGVWGLAEGNEQFFGPGTRLTVL.

The J gene is TRBJ1-3, the V gene TRBV30; possibly TRBD1 for D (5 bases). The germline V gene encodes CDR1 GTSNPN and CDR2 SVGIG (reference sequence). The CDR3 has 18 residues. Deletions cut 3 bases from V and 4 bases from J, with 25 bases between. Written as DNA, the CDR3 is TGTGCCTGGAGGGCCCAGGGTGTTCGTAGCAAAGTCGGAAACACCATATATTTT. Its protein product is CAWRAQGVRSKVGNTIYF.

The V call is TRBV28, the J call TRBJ1-5; perhaps TRBD1 as D (5 bases). The CDR3 runs 12 residues. Trimming removed 5 bases at V and 12 bases at J, with 14 bases between. The germline V gene encodes CDR1 MDHEN and CDR2 SYDVKM. CDR3 loop: CASSHPPGGQHF. The CDR3 DNA follows: TGTGCCAGCAGTCACCCCCCGGGGGGCCAGCATTTT.

This clone has only a few counts. Other nucleotide sequences in the sample specify the same CDR3. CDR3 protein: CASSLTGGSTEAFF. The CDR3 nucleotides read TGCGCCAGCAGCCTAACAGGGGGTAGTACTGAAGCTTTCTTT. The V and J genes are TRBV4-1 and TRBJ1-1; 8 positions match TRBD1. Germline V CDR1 and CDR2: MGHRA, YSYEKL. The CDR3 loop spans 14 amino acids. The ends lost 4 bases at V and 5 bases at J; junction bases unmatched: 6.

This clone was observed a handful of times. The chain is built from TRBV13 and TRBJ1-1; 8 bases agree with TRBD1. Germline V lookup: CDR1 PRHDT, CDR2 FYEKMQ (reference sequence). Germline trimming cut 1 base from V and 3 bases from J; bases unmatched to any gene: 4. The CDR3 has 15 residues. CDR3 protein: CASSLATGGYTEAFF. The CDR3 bases are TGTGCCAGCAGCTTAGCCACAGGGGGGTACACTGAAGCTTTCTTT.

The chain employs TRBV29-1 and TRBJ2-2; D is perhaps TRBD1 (6 bases). Germline CDR1 and CDR2: SQVTM and ANQGSEA. The germline V and J ends were trimmed by 0 bases and 2 bases, with 7 bases remaining between them. The CDR3 is 14 residues long. CDR3 protein: CSVEDGGNTGELFF. The CDR3 nucleotides read TGCAGCGTTGAAGATGGGGGCAACACCGGGGAGCTGTTTTTT.

The gene calls are TRBV18 and TRBJ2-7, with TRBD1 matching over 10 bases. CDR1 and CDR2 from the germline V gene are KGHSH and LQKENI. The CDR3 sequence is 17 residues long. J gave up 4 bases and V 5 bases, and 14 bases lay outside the gene matches. The CDR3 reads CASSSVPRDRGEYEQYF. DNA of the CDR3: TGTGCCAGCTCATCAGTACCCCGGGACAGGGGTGAATACGAGCAGTACTTC.

The CDR3 coding sequence is TGTGCCAGCAGCTTATACGCCGGGAGGGCCTACGAGCAGTACTTC. It yields the protein CASSLYAGRAYEQYF. V usage is TRBV7-2 and J usage is TRBJ2-7; 8 nucleotides agree with TRBD2. The CDR3 extends over 15 amino acids. Germline V gives CDR1 SGHTA, CDR2 FQGNSA. J was trimmed by 2 bases and V by 2 bases; bases with no gene match: 5.

Of note for this clone: Other DNA sequences within the sample encode an identical CDR3. The chain has TRBV19 and TRBJ1-1; 7 bases are a match to TRBD1. V shed 3 bases, J shed 5 bases, and the junction held 3 bases outside the gene matches. Germline values: CDR1 LNHDA, CDR2 SQIVND (reference sequence). This CDR3 spans 13 amino acids. In DNA, the CDR3 is TGTGCCAGTAGTATTGGCAGGGGGACTGAAGCTTTCTTT. Protein: CASSIGRGTEAFF.

The CDR3 DNA follows: TGCGCCAGCAGCTTGGTCCTAGCTTCCTATGAGCAGTTCTTC. It specifies CASSLVLASYEQFF. The chain has TRBV5-1 and TRBJ2-1; a weak D match, TRBD2 (5 bases). The V gene's germline CDR1 is SGHRS and CDR2 YFSETQ. V was shortened by 0 bases and J by 8 bases, with 12 bases between the two germline ends. The CDR3 is 14 amino acids.

The chain is built from TRBV10-3 and TRBJ2-5, with D unresolved. V lost 2 bases to trimming and J lost 5 bases, with 15 bases between them. The germline V gene has CDR1 ENHRY and CDR2 SYGVKD. This CDR3 contains 15 residues. The CDR3 DNA follows: TGTGCCATCAGTGAGGGCCACGGAGCGCAGGAGACCCAGTACTTC. It is translated as CAISEGHGAQETQYF.

The sample holds one count of this clone. The rearrangement joins TRBV3-1 (or the pseudogene TRBV3-2) to TRBJ1-1, with 7 bases identical to TRBD1. The CDR3 contains 16 residues. CDR1 and CDR2 (germline): LGHDT, YNNKEL (reference sequence). J lost 1 base, V lost 4 bases, and 9 bases had no gene match. As DNA, the CDR3 is TGTGCCAGCAGCCGCACAGGGGTTACAGGGAACACTGAAGCTTTCTTT. This sequence encodes CASSRTGVTGNTEAFF.

The chain combines TRBV15 with TRBJ2-7; 9 nucleotides agree with TRBD1. V was clipped by 6 bases and J by 4 bases; unmatched bases: 4. Germline CDR1 reads LNHNV; CDR2 reads YYDKDF (reference sequence). The CDR3 has 13 amino acids. CDR3 sequence: CATRRTGEYEQYF. The CDR3 DNA reads TGTGCCACCAGGCGGACAGGGGAGTACGAGCAGTACTTC.